This paragraph reports one T cell receptor (beta chain). Trimming removed 5 bases from V and 4 bases from J, with 9 bases in between. The germline gives CDR1 DFQATT, CDR2 SNEGSKA (reference sequence). CDR3 length equals 11 residues. This sample was taken from a study of shared clonotypes between healthy human individuals. Replicate PCRs from sorted subsets contained roughly 190 ng DNA, which is around 30,000 T cell genomes. Repertoires were generated with immunoSEQ multiplex PCR, while TCRdb's copy carries only in-frame clones and drops some. This table holds more than 2,000,000 clones, around 90% found once.

This chain uses TRBV20-1 with TRBJ2-7; D remains unclear. The TCR sequence derives from a man younger than 35 in good health. Material: naive CD4+ T cells sorted from blood. The subset is: CD45RA+ positively selected. CDR3 in amino acids: CSAPLNYEQYF. In DNA form, the CDR3 reads TGCAGTGCTCCACTAAATTACGAGCAGTACTTC.